Shown below are 26 T cell receptor beta chains from a single sample sequenced in a study of cytomegalovirus exposure and HLA in healthy donors. The PCR contained 60 Vbeta and 13 Jbeta primers. The assay was immunoSEQ multiplex PCR, and TCRdb's table has in-frame clones only and misses some. The sample lists 150,000 to 200,000 clones; around 85% were seen once. Sequenced: PBMCs. The receptors shown here come from a woman aged 50 to 65 in good health and CMV-seronegative.

The chain couples TRBV7-2 to TRBJ2-1, with TRBD2 matching 14 bases. The length of the CDR3 is 15 residues. The germline V gene has CDR1 SGHTA and CDR2 FQGNSA. The ends lost 5 bases at V and 7 bases at J; junction bases unmatched: 4. The CDR3 DNA follows: TGTGCCAGCAGCGCCGGGACTAGCGGGAGTAATGAGCAGTTCTTC. Its protein product is CASSAGTSGSNEQFF. Combining the CDR3 with reference TRBV7-2 and TRBJ2-1 gives the whole variable domain GAGVSQSPSNKVTEKGKDVELRCDPISGHTALYWYRQSLGQGLEFLIYFQGNSAPDKSGLPSDRFSAERTGGSVSTLTIQRTQQEDSAVYLCASSAGTSGSNEQFFGPGTRLTVL.

V gene TRBV2 combines with J gene TRBJ1-1; a weak D match, TRBD1 (6 bases). Trimming cost V 6 bases and J 1 base, with 12 bases left between them. Per germline, CDR1 SNHLY and CDR2 FYNNEI. This CDR3 comprises 14 residues. CDR3 sequence reads: CASSATGRNTEAFF. The CDR3 nucleotides read TGTGCCAGCAGCGCTACAGGGAGGAACACTGAAGCTTTCTTT. Together with reference TRBV2 and TRBJ1-1, the CDR3 gives the full variable domain: EPEVTQTPSHQVTQMGQEVILRCVPISNHLYFYWYRQILGQKVEFLVSFYNNEISEKSEIFDDQFSVERPDGSNFTLKIRSTKLEDSAMYFCASSATGRNTEAFFGQGTRLTVV.

This clone was picked up one time. V usage is TRBV7-8 and J usage is TRBJ2-7; D is possibly TRBD1 (5 bases). This CDR3 contains 16 residues. V lost 0 bases to trimming and J lost 0 bases, with 12 bases between them. Germline V gene data show CDR1 as SGHVS and CDR2 as FQNEAQ. The CDR3 is CASSLAGQGSSYEQYF. The CDR3 coding sequence is TGTGCCAGCAGCTTAGCGGGGCAGGGCAGCTCCTACGAGCAGTACTTC.

A note on this clone: Different DNA sequences within this sample yield the same CDR3. This chain uses TRBV19 with TRBJ2-7, with D perhaps TRBD2 (5 bases). The CDR3 sequence is 14 residues long. Germline CDR1 LNHDA, CDR2 SQIVND (reference sequence). The ends were cut back, 3 bases at V and 2 bases at J, with 11 bases in the middle. In DNA, the CDR3 is TGTGCCAGTAGTATTACAAGCGGAGCCTACGAGCAGTACTTC. It encodes CASSITSGAYEQYF.

The CDR3 spells CASSRRQSSYEQYF. CDR3 DNA sequence: TGCGCCAGCAGCAGAAGACAGAGCTCCTACGAGCAGTACTTC. The V call is TRBV5-1, the J call TRBJ2-7; D might be TRBD1 (5 bases). The CDR3 is 14 amino acids. Trimming removed 4 bases from V and 0 bases from J, with 11 bases in between. CDR1 is SGHRS and CDR2 is YFSETQ in the germline V gene.

The chain combines TRBV27 with TRBJ1-2; D unresolved. The CDR3 loop spans 14 amino acids. Trimming shortened V by 5 bases and J by 6 bases, and 16 bases separated the two germline ends. Germline CDR1 MNHEY, CDR2 SMNVEV (reference sequence). The CDR3 spells CASSPQRVLHGYTF. The CDR3 DNA follows: TGTGCCAGCAGTCCCCAGAGGGTTCTCCATGGCTACACCTTC.

This chain links TRBV5-1 with TRBJ1-6; 9 bases align to TRBD1. In germline, CDR1 is SGHRS, CDR2 YFSETQ. V trimming: 0 bases; J trimming: 0 bases; junction bases outside the gene matches: 4. This CDR3 has 18 residues. As DNA, the CDR3 is TGCGCCAGCAGCTTGGCCGGGACAGGGATCTCCTATAATTCACCCCTCCACTTT. Its protein is CASSLAGTGISYNSPLHF.

CDR3 DNA: TGTGCCAGCCTTCAGGGGCCCTCTGGAAACACCATATATTTT. Translated: CASLQGPSGNTIYF. The J gene is TRBJ1-3, the V gene TRBV28, with a possible D match to TRBD1 (6 bases). V was clipped by 8 bases and J by 0 bases, with 11 bases between them. The V gene's germline CDR1 is MDHEN and CDR2 SYDVKM. The CDR3 loop spans 14 amino acids.

The chain couples TRBV18 to TRBJ2-2, with 8 bases identical to TRBD1. The CDR3 is made up of 16 amino acids. The V gene's germline CDR1 is KGHSH and CDR2 LQKENI. Losses at the gene ends were 3 bases for V and 7 bases for J; bases not matched to a gene: 10. DNA of the CDR3: TGTGCCAGCTCACCGCAGACGGGACAGGTGGTCGGGGAGCTGTTTTTT. The encoded protein is CASSPQTGQVVGELFF.

The V and J genes are TRBV4-3 and TRBJ2-1; no reliable D call. The CDR3 is 15 residues long. CDR1 and CDR2 (germline): LGHNA, YSLEER. Deletions cut 4 bases from V and 0 bases from J, with 10 bases between. The CDR3 DNA reads TGCGCCAGCAGCCTTACTCCAAGCTCCTACAATGAGCAGTTCTTC. Encoded protein: CASSLTPSSYNEQFF.

The chain has TRBV27 and TRBJ1-4; D not certain. With 6 bases removed from V and 3 bases from J, the gap between germline ends came to 11 bases. CDR3 length equals 14 residues. Germline V gives CDR1 MNHEY, CDR2 SMNVEV (reference sequence). This chain's CDR3 is CASRPLGANEKLFF. CDR3 nucleotides: TGTGCCAGCAGGCCCCTGGGCGCTAATGAAAAACTGTTTTTT.

This clone was seen once. The chain is built from TRBV5-1 and TRBJ2-2; 11 positions match TRBD2. This CDR3 region has 16 residues. The trim removed 0 bases at V and 4 bases at J, leaving 2 bases unmatched. Germline-derived CDR1 and CDR2 are SGHRS and YFSETQ. Here the CDR3 DNA reads TGCGCCAGCAGCTTGGGTAGCGGGAGGGCCACCGGGGAGCTGTTTTTT. This encodes CASSLGSGRATGELFF.

The rearrangement joins TRBV29-1 to TRBJ1-5; 9 positions agree with TRBD1. This CDR3 has 13 amino acids. Germline V gene sequence: CDR1 SQVTM, CDR2 ANQGSEA. V lost 6 bases and J lost 3; bases outside the gene matches: 3. The CDR3 region is CSVGTGPNQPQHF. DNA for the CDR3: TGCAGCGTGGGGACAGGGCCCAATCAGCCCCAGCATTTT.

This rearrangement joins TRBV21-1 to TRBJ2-3; TRBD1, the D gene given by the table, was not confirmed from the DNA. TRBV21-1 is deemed a pseudogene. The CDR3 covers 17 residues. CDR3 sequence: CASSPSPTGKGTDTQYF. Here the CDR3 DNA reads TGTGCCAGCAGCCCATCGCCGACAGGGAAGGGCACAGATACGCAGTATTTT.

The chain employs TRBV19 and TRBJ2-7; possible D gene TRBD1, 6 bases. Germline loops: CDR1 LNHDA, CDR2 SQIVND (reference sequence). The CDR3 has 13 residues. V gave up 6 bases and J gave up 2 bases, with 11 bases separating them. CDR3 protein: CASSTDRTYEQYF. The CDR3 bases are TGTGCCAGTAGCACGGACAGAACCTACGAGCAGTACTTC.

Of note for this clone: The junction shows a germline mismatch at one end, possibly a read error. The chain combines TRBV5-1 with TRBJ2-1, with 13 positions matching TRBD2. CDR1 is SGHRS and CDR2 is YFSETQ in the germline V gene. This CDR3 comprises 13 residues. CDR3 DNA: TGCGCCAGCAGCTTGGGGACTAGCGGGGGCGTTGTCTTC. Residues: CASSLGTSGGVVF. The entire variable domain, with the rest obtained from reference TRBV5-1 and TRBJ2-1, is as follows: KAGVTQTPRYLIKTRGQQVTLSCSPISGHRSVSWYQQTPGQGLQFLFEYFSETQRNKGNFPGRFSGRQFSNSRSEMNVSTLELGDSALYLCASSLGTSGGVVFGPGTRLTVL.

CDR3: CASSPGVSTDTQYF. The CDR3 nucleotides read TGCGCCAGCAGCCCGGGGGTGAGCACAGATACGCAGTATTTT. V gene TRBV5-1 combines with J gene TRBJ2-3, with D perhaps TRBD2 (6 bases). Germline V gene sequence: CDR1 SGHRS, CDR2 YFSETQ. The V end lost 4 bases, the J end lost 0 bases, and 9 bases lay between the germline ends. The CDR3 contains 14 residues. The full variable domain, its missing parts supplied by reference TRBV5-1 and TRBJ2-3, is KAGVTQTPRYLIKTRGQQVTLSCSPISGHRSVSWYQQTPGQGLQFLFEYFSETQRNKGNFPGRFSGRQFSNSRSEMNVSTLELGDSALYLCASSPGVSTDTQYFGPGTRLTVL.

This clone appeared once. The genes are TRBV29-1 and TRBJ2-5; D is unresolved. Germline CDR1 reads SQVTM; CDR2 reads ANQGSEA. Deletions cut 2 bases from V and 5 bases from J, with 15 bases between. CDR3 length equals 14 residues. The CDR3: CSVEKETLGETQYF. CDR3 nucleotides: TGCAGCGTTGAAAAAGAGACTCTCGGGGAGACCCAGTACTTC.

The chain combines TRBV10-3 with TRBJ2-7; no reliable D call. The CDR3 sequence is 15 residues long. V gave up 4 bases and J gave up 0 bases, with 13 bases separating them. Germline V gene lookup returns CDR1 ENHRY and CDR2 SYGVKD. The DNA of the CDR3 is TGTGCCATCAGTGGCCTCCAGGAAAGCTCCTACGAGCAGTACTTC. Amino acids: CAISGLQESSYEQYF.

J is TRBJ1-1 and V is TRBV9; D is possibly TRBD1 (6 bases). This CDR3 region has 12 residues. Germline lookup yields CDR1 SGDLS and CDR2 YYNGEE. Trimming cost V 5 bases and J 8 bases, with 13 bases left between them. This CDR3 is CASRSFGQEAFF. The CDR3 DNA reads TGTGCCAGCAGGTCTTTTGGACAGGAAGCTTTCTTT.

The chain couples TRBV30 to TRBJ2-5, with D possibly being TRBD2 (6 bases). V lost 2 bases, J lost 5 bases, and 9 bases lay in between. Germline loops: CDR1 GTSNPN, CDR2 SVGIG (reference sequence). CDR3 length equals 12 residues. Written as DNA, the CDR3 is TGTGCCTGGAGTATAGGGAGGGAGACCCAGTACTTC. It codes for CAWSIGRETQYF.

The chain employs TRBV7-2 and TRBJ1-1; 10 nucleotides line up with TRBD1. CDR1 and CDR2 from the germline V gene are SGHTA and FQGNSA. The CDR3 spans 16 residues. V dropped 3 bases and J dropped 1; count of bases not matched to a gene: 5. CDR3 DNA sequence: TGTGCCAGCAGCTTGGGACAGGGGTCCCCGAACACTGAAGCTTTCTTT. Translated: CASSLGQGSPNTEAFF.

The chain employs TRBV28 and TRBJ2-5, with 8 positions matching TRBD1. Trimming removed 6 bases from V and 3 bases from J; junction bases left unmatched: 3. There are 13 residues in the CDR3. Germline V CDR1 and CDR2: MDHEN, SYDVKM. The CDR3 DNA is TGTGCCAGCAGGCAGACAGGGGAAGAGACCCAGTACTTC. It encodes CASRQTGEETQYF.

The V call is TRBV7-6, the J call TRBJ2-2; perhaps TRBD1 as D (6 bases). The length of the CDR3 is 16 residues. Germline CDR1 is SGHVS and CDR2 is FNYEAQ. V was shortened by 3 bases and J by 2 bases, with 13 bases between the two germline ends. The CDR3 is CASSFSRTDNTGELFF. The CDR3 nucleotides are TGTGCCAGCAGCTTCTCGAGGACAGATAACACCGGGGAGCTGTTTTTT.

The V call is TRBV9, the J call TRBJ1-3, with TRBD1 as a possible D gene (6 bases). With 0 bases removed from V and 2 bases from J, the gap between germline ends came to 12 bases. The CDR3 has 16 residues. CDR1 is SGDLS, CDR2 YYNGEE, per germline. The CDR3 DNA sequence: TGTGCCAGCAGCGTAGACCGGTACAGGGCTGGAAACACCATATATTTT. It codes for CASSVDRYRAGNTIYF. The complete variable domain, with remaining parts taken from reference TRBV9 and TRBJ1-3, reads DSGVTQTPKHLITATGQRVTLRCSPRSGDLSVYWYQQSLDQGLQFLIQYYNGEERAKGNILERFSAQQFPDLHSELNLSSLELGDSALYFCASSVDRYRAGNTIYFGEGSWLTVV.

The chain links TRBV30 to TRBJ1-5, with a possible D match to TRBD1 (5 bases). With 1 base removed from V and 6 bases from J, the gap between germline ends came to 10 bases. The V gene's germline CDR1 is GTSNPN and CDR2 SVGIG (reference sequence). The CDR3 contains 13 residues. The DNA for the CDR3 is TGTGCCTGGAGTGCCGGGGGGGGTCAGCCCCAGCATTTT. It translates to CAWSAGGGQPQHF.